This TCR beta chain was documented in a study of early T cells in non-severe SARS-CoV-2 infection. cDNA molecules, individually, were tagged with unique molecular identifiers. MiXCR, run by TCRdb on the 5' RACE reads, gives a single entry per CDR3 protein. This sample has under 95,000 distinct CDR3 sequences, with just under 15% found just once. This clonotype was counted a few times. Its antigen is not known. Findings and caveats of the study: Private and CD4 specificities were missed by VDJdb matching, which favored anti-spike CD8 responses.

This clonotype was sampled from an adult who was a healthcare worker with PCR-confirmed SARS-CoV-2 infection or an uninfected control (not recorded which). Sequences were obtained from whole blood.

The DNA for the CDR3 is TGTGCCAGCACCCTGGGACTAGCGGGAGTAGATGAGCAGTTCTTC. Encoded protein: CASTLGLAGVDEQFF. The gene calls are TRBV2 and TRBJ2-1; 14 positions match TRBD2. CDR1 and CDR2 (germline): SNHLY, FYNNEI. V gave up 7 bases and J gave up 8 bases; unmatched junction bases: 7. CDR3 length: 15 residues.